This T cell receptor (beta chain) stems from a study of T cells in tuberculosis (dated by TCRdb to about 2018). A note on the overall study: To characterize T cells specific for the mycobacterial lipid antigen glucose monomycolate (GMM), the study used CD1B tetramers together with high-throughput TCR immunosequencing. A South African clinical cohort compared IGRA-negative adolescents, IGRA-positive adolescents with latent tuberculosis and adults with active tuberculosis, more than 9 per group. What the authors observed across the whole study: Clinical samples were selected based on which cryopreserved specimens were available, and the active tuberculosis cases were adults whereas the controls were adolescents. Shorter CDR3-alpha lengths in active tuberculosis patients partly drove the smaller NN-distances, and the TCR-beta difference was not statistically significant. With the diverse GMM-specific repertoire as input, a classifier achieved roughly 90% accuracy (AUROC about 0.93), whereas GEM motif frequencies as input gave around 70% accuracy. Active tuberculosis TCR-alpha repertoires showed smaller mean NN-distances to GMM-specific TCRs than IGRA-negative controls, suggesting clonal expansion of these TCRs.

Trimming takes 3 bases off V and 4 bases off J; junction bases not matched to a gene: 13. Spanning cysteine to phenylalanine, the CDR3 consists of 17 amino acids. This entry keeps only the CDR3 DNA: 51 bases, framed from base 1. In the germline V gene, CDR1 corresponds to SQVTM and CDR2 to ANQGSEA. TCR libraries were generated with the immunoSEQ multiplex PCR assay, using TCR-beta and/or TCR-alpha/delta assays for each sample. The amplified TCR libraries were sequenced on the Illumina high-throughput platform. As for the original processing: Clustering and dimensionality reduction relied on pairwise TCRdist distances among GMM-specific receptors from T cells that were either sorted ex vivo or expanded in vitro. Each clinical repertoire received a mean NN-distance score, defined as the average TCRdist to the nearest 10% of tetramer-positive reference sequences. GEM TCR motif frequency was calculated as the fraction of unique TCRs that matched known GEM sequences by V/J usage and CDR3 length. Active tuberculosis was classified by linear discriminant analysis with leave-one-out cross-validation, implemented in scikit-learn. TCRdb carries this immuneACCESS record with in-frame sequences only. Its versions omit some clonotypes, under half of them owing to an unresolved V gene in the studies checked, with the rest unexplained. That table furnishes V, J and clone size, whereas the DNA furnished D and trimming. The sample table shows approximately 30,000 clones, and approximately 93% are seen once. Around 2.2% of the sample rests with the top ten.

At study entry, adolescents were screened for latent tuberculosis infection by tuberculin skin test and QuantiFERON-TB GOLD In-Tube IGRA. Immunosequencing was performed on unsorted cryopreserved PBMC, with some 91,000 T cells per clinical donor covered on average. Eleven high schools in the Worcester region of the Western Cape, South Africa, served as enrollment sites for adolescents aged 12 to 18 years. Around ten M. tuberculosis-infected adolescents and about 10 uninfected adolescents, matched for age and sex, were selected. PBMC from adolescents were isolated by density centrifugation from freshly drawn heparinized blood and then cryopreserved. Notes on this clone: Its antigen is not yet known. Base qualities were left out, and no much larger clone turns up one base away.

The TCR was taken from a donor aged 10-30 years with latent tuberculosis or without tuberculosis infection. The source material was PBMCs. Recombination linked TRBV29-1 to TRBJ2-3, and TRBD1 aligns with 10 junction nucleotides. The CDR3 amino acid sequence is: CSVEGIISGTGADTQYF. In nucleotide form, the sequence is TGCAGCGTTGAGGGTATAATTTCCGGGACAGGGGCAGATACGCAGTATTTT.